The 5 T cell receptor beta chains given below trace back to one sample, sequenced in a study of shared clonotypes between healthy human individuals. Naive CD8 cells lacked CD45RO and underwent positive selection for CCR7, leaving out terminally differentiated effector memory CD45RA+ cells. Some clones are missing from TCRdb's copy, which holds only in-frame ones; the method was immunoSEQ multiplex PCR. The sample holds around 2,000,000 clones, roughly 95% seen once. The sequenced sample was naive CD8+ T cells sorted from blood. The receptor set was obtained from a man younger than 35 in good health.

The CDR3 DNA sequence: TGTGCCAGCAGCCCCTTCCTAGCGGGAGAGATCTACAATGAGCAGTTCTTC. This codes for CASSPFLAGEIYNEQFF. The chain links TRBV7-6 to TRBJ2-1; 10 positions match TRBD2. Trimming at V came to 5 bases and at J to 3 bases, leaving 10 bases not matched to a gene. Per germline, CDR1 SGHVS and CDR2 FNYEAQ. The CDR3 runs 17 residues.

The CDR3 reads CASKPGGHSNTEAFF. The CDR3 DNA sequence: TGTGCCAGCAAACCCGGAGGACACTCGAACACTGAAGCTTTCTTT. The chain is built from TRBV6-5 and TRBJ1-1, with D possibly TRBD1 on 5 matching bases. CDR3 length equals 15 residues. The germline V gene has CDR1 MNHEY and CDR2 SVGAGI. V lost 7 bases and J 1 base, leaving 16 bases between the germline ends.

Turning to this clone: Other DNA variants within this sample encode the same CDR3. This chain uses TRBV28 with TRBJ2-2; D uncertain. CDR1 and CDR2 (germline): MDHEN, SYDVKM. Deletions cut 3 bases from V and 1 base from J, with 6 bases between. CDR3 size: 14 residues. CDR3 sequence (DNA): TGTGCCAGCAGTTTCCCGGGGAACACCGGGGAGCTGTTTTTT. This codes for CASSFPGNTGELFF. The full variable domain, in which reference TRBV28 and TRBJ2-2 provide the parts outside the CDR3, is DVKVTQSSRYLVKRTGEKVFLECVQDMDHENMFWYRQDPGLGLRLIYFSYDVKMKEKGDIPEGYSVSREKKERFSLILESASTNQTSMYLCASSFPGNTGELFFGEGSRLTVL.

Comment on this clone: Sequence at one end of the junction differs from germline and may be a read error. V gene TRBV6-6 combines with J gene TRBJ2-5; 7 bases line up with TRBD1. The germline V gene has CDR1 MNHNY and CDR2 SVGAGI (reference sequence). The length of the CDR3 is 13 residues. CDR3 amino acids: CASSYGRSGQLNF. CDR3 sequence (DNA): TGTGCCAGCTCTTACGGCCGGTCGGGACAGTTGAACTTC.

The rearrangement uses TRBV7-2 and TRBJ1-6; D might be TRBD1 (5 bases). The germline gives CDR1 SGHTA, CDR2 FQGNSA. Between the trimmed V and J ends, which lost 7 bases and 10 bases, there was a span of 23 bases. The CDR3 runs 16 residues. CDR3 loop: CASTLPDRQINSPLHF. CDR3 nucleotide sequence: TGTGCCAGCACCCTACCAGACCGACAGATCAACTCACCCCTCCACTTT.